The clone carrying this TCR beta chain showed up just once. This record comes from a study of blood T cell repertoires in COVID-19. The CDR3 is made up of 16 amino acids. Trimming pared 3 bases from V and 9 bases from J, leaving 23 bases between. Germline lookup yields CDR1 LNHDA and CDR2 SQIVND (reference sequence). Original processing notes: It was from reference gene primer amplification that nucleated cell counts were estimated. The method was immunoSEQ multiplex PCR; TCRdb's version includes in-frame clones alone and lacks a portion of them. The V and J calls and the clone size are those of that table, but D and trimming were determined from the DNA. This sample has about 25,000 clones, with around 87% found just once.

The genes are TRBV19 and TRBJ1-1; no definite D call. Material: peripheral blood. This sequence originates from a man aged 50 to 59 with active COVID-19. The CDR3 nucleotides are TGTGCCAGTAGTATCGGTGCAGACTATCGCACTTCGAAAGCTTTCTTT. Translating it yields CASSIGADYRTSKAFF. The variable domain in full, completed from reference TRBV19 and TRBJ1-1, reads DGGITQSPKYLFRKEGQNVTLSCEQNLNHDAMYWYRQDPGQGLRLIYYSQIVNDFQKGDIAEGYSVSREKKESFPLTVTSAQKNPTAFYLCASSIGADYRTSKAFFGQGTRLTVV.